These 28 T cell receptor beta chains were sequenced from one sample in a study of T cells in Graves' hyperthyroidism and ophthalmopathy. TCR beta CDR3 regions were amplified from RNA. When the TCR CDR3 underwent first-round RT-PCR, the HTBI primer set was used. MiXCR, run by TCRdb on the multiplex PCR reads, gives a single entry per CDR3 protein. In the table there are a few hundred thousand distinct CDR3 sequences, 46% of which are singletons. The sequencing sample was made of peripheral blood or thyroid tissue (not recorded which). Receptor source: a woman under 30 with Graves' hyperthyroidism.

CDR3 nucleotides: TGTGCCAGCAACTGGGGCTCCTACAATGAGCAGTTCTTC. This sequence encodes CASNWGSYNEQFF. The chain combines TRBV2 with TRBJ2-1; the D is unclear. CDR1 is SNHLY and CDR2 is FYNNEI in the germline V gene. The CDR3 consists of 13 residues. V was cut by 7 bases and J by 0 bases, with 7 bases left in between. Variable domain in full (rest from reference TRBV2 and TRBJ2-1): EPEVTQTPSHQVTQMGQEVILRCVPISNHLYFYWYRQILGQKVEFLVSFYNNEISEKSEIFDDQFSVERPDGSNFTLKIRSTKLEDSAMYFCASNWGSYNEQFFGPGTRLTVL.

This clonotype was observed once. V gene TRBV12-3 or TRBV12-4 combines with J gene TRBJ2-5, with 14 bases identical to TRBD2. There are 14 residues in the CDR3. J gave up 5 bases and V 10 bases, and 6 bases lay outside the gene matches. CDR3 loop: CANGLAGGPETQYF. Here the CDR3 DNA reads TGTGCCAACGGACTAGCGGGAGGCCCGGAGACCCAGTACTTC.

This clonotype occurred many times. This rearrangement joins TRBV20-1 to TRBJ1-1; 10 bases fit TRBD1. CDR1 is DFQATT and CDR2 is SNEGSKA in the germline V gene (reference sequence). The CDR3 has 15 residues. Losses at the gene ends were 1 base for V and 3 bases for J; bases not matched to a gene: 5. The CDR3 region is CSARVMDRGYTEAFF. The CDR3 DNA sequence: TGCAGTGCTAGAGTAATGGACAGGGGGTACACTGAAGCTTTCTTT.

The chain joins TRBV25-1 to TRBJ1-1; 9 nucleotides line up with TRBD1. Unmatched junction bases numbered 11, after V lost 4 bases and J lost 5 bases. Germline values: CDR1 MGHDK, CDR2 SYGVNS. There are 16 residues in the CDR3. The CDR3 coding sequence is TGTGCCAGCAGTGCTATCAACCGGGACAGGGCGACTGAAGCTTTCTTT. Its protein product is CASSAINRDRATEAFF.

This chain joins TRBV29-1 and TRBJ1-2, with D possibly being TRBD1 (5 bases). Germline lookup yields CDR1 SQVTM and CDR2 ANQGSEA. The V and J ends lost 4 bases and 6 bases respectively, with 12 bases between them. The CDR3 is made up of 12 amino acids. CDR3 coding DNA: TGCAGCGTTGGCCAGGGTGACAATGGCTACACCTTC. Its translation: CSVGQGDNGYTF.

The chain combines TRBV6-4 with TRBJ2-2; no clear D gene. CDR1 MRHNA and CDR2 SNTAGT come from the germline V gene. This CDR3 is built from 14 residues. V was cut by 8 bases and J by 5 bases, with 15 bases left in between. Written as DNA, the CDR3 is TGTGCCAGCTCACCAAGCTGGGCAACCGGGGAGCTGTTTTTT. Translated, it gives CASSPSWATGELFF.

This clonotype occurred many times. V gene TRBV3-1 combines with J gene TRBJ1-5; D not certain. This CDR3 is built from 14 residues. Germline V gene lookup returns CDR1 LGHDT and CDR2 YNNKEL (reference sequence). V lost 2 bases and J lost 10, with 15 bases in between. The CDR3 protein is CASSQLNTAEPQHF. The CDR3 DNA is TGTGCCAGCAGCCAATTAAATACTGCTGAACCCCAGCATTTT.

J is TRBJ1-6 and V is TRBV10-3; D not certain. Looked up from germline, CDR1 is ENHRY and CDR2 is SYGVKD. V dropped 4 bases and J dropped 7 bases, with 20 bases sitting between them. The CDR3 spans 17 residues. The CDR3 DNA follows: TGTGCCATCAGTGGAACACAGTTGGACTCTGGGAATTCACCCCTCCACTTT. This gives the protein CAISGTQLDSGNSPLHF.

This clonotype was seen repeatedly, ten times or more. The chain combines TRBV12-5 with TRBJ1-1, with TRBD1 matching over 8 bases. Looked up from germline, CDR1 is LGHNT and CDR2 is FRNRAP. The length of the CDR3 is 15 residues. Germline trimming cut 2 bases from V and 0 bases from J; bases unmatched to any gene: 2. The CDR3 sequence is CASGLTGGLNTEAFF. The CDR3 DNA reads TGTGCTAGTGGTTTGACAGGGGGATTGAACACTGAAGCTTTCTTT. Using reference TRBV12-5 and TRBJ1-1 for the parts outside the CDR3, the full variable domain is DARVTQTPRHKVTEMGQEVTMRCQPILGHNTVFWYRQTMMQGLELLAYFRNRAPLDDSGMPKDRFSAEMPDATLATLKIQPSEPRDSAVYFCASGLTGGLNTEAFFGQGTRLTVV.

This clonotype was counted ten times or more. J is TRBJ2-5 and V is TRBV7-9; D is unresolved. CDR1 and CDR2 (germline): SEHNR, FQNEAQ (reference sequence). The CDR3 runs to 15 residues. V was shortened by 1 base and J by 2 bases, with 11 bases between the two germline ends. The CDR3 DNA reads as TGTGCCAGCAGCTTAGGCTGGCAGGATCAAGAGACCCAGTACTTC. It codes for CASSLGWQDQETQYF.

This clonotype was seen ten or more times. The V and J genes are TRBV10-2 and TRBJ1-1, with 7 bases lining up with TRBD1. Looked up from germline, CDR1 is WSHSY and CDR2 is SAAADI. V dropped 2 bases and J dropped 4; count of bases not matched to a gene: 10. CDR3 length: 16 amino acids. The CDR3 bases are TGCGCCAGCAGTGAGCCCCGACAGGGAGGGTCCACTGAAGCTTTCTTT. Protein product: CASSEPRQGGSTEAFF.

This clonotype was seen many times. In DNA form, the CDR3 reads TGTGCCAGCAGCCTGGGACTAGCGGGAGTAGGCGGGGAGCTGTTTTTT. This translates into CASSLGLAGVGGELFF. This sequence joins TRBV11-2 and TRBJ2-2; 14 nucleotides line up with TRBD2. CDR3 length: 16 residues. The germline V gene has CDR1 SGHAT and CDR2 FQNNGV. After removal of 5 bases from V and 7 bases from J, the junction contained 6 bases not matched to a gene.

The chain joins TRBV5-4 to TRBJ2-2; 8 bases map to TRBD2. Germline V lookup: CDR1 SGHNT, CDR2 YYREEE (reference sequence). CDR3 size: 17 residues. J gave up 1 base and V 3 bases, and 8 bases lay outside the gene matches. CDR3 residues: CASSWTSTGGNTGELFF. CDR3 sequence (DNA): TGTGCCAGCAGCTGGACTAGCACCGGGGGGAACACCGGGGAGCTGTTTTTT.

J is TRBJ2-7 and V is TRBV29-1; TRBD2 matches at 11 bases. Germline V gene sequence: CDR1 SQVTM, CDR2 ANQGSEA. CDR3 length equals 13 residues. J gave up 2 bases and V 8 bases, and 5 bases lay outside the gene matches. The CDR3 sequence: CSLLAGAAYEQYF. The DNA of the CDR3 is TGCAGCTTACTAGCGGGAGCCGCCTACGAGCAGTACTTC.

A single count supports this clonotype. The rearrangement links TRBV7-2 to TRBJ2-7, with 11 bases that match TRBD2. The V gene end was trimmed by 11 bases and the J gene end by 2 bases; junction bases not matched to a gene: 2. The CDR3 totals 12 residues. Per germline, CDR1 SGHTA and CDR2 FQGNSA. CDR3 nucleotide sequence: TGTGCCGGTAGCGGGAGGGCCTACGAGCAGTACTTC. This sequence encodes CAGSGRAYEQYF.

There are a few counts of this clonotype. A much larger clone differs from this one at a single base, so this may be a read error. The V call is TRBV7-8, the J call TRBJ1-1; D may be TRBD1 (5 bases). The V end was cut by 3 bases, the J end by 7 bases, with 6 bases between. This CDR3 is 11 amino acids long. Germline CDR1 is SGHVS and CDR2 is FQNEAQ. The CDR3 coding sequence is TGTGCCAGCAGCTTCGGGGGTGAAGCTTTCTTT. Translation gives CASSFGGEAFF.

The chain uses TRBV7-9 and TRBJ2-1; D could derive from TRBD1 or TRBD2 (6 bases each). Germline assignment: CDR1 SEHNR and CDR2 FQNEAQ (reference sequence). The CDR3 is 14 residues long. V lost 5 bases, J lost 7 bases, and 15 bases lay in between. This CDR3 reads CASSGGGTENEQFF. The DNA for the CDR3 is TGTGCCAGCAGCGGAGGGGGGACTGAGAATGAGCAGTTCTTC.

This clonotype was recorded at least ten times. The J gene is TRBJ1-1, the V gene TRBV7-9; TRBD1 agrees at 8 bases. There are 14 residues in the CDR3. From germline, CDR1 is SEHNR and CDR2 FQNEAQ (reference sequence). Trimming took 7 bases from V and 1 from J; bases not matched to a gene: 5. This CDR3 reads CASNDRGGNTEAFF. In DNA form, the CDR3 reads TGTGCCAGCAACGACAGGGGTGGGAACACTGAAGCTTTCTTT.

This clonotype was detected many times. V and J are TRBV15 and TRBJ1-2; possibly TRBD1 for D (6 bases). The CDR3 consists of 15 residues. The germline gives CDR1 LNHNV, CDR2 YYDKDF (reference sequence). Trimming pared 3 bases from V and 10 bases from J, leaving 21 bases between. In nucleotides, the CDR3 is TGTGCCACCAGCAGTTCGACAGGAGCCCATGGGTTCTACACCTTC. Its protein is CATSSSTGAHGFYTF.

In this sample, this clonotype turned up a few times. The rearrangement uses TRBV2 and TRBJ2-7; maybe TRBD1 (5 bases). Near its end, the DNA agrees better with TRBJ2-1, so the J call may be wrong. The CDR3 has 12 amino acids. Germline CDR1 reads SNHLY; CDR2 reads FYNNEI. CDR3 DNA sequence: TGTGCCAGCACAAAGGGGCGAAATGAGCAGTTCTTC. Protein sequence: CASTKGRNEQFF.

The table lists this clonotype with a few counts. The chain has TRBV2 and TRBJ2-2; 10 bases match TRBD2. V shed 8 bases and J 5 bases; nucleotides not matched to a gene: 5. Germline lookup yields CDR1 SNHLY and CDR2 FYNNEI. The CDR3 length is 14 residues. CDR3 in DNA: TGTGCCAGCGGCGGGACTAGCGAAACCGGGGAGCTGTTTTTT. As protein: CASGGTSETGELFF.

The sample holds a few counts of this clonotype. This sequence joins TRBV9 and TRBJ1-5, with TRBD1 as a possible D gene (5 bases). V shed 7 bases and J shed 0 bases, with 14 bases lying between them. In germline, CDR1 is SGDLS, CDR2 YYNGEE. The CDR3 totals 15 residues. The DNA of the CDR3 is TGTGCCAGCTCGGAGGGACTTAATAGCAATCAGCCCCAGCATTTT. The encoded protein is CASSEGLNSNQPQHF.

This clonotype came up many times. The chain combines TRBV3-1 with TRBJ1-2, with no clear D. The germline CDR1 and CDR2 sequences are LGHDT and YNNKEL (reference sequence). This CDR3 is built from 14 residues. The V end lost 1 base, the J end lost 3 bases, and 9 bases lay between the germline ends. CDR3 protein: CASSQGETYYGYTF. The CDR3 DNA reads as TGTGCCAGCAGCCAAGGAGAGACGTACTATGGCTACACCTTC.

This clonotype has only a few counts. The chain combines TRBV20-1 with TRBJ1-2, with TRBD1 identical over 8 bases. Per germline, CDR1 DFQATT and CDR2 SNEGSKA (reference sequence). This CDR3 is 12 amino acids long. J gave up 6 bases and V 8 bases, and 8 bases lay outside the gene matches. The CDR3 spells CSFQDRGDGYTF. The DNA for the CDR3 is TGCAGTTTCCAAGACAGGGGCGATGGCTACACCTTC.

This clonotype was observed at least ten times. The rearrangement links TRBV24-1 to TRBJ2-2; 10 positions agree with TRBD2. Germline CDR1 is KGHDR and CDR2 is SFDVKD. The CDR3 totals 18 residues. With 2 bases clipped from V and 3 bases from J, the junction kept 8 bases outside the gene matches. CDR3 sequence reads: CATSDSAGGPEDTGELFF. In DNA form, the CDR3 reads TGTGCCACCAGTGATTCAGCGGGAGGGCCGGAAGACACCGGGGAGCTGTTTTTT.

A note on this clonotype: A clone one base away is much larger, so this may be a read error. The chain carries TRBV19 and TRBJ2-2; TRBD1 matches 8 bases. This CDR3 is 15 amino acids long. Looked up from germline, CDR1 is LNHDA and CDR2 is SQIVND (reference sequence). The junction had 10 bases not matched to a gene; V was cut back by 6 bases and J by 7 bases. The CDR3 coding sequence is TGTGCCAGTAGCCGGACAGGGTCGGACATCGGGGAGCTGTTTTTT. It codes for CASSRTGSDIGELFF.

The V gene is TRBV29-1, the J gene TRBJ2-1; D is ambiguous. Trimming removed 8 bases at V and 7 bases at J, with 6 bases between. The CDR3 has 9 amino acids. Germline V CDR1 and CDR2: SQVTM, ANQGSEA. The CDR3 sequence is CSSGNEQFF. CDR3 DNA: TGCAGCTCTGGTAATGAGCAGTTCTTC.

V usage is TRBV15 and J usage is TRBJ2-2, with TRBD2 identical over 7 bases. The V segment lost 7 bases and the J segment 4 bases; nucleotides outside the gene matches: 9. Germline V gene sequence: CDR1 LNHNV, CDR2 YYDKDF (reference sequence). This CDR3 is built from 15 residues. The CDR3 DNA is TGTGCCACCAAGTTCGGTGGGAGGGCCACCGGGGAGCTGTTTTTT. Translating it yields CATKFGGRATGELFF.